This is a list of T cell receptor beta chains from one sample in a study of identical twins. TCRdb processed the 5' RACE reads anew with MiXCR; each CDR3 protein has one entry. The sample lists 600,000 to 800,000 distinct CDR3 sequences, approximately 22% occurring once. This sample was shared with a second study, whose subject was T cells expressing NK-cell markers.

Sample: PBMCs. All receptors come from a woman aged 18-35 years in good health. Each CDR3 is given with its conserved first and last residue. Clone size appears in some rows only: once, few, many, or a class for an expanded clone.

J gene: TRBJ2-3; V gene: TRBV11-3; clone size: .; CDR3 protein: CASSEYSYTDTQYF
J gene: TRBJ2-7; V gene: TRBV5-1; clone size: .; CDR3 protein: CASSSGIPQPYEQYF
J gene: TRBJ2-7; V gene: TRBV7-7; clone size: few; CDR3 protein: CASSLLGAYEQYF
J gene: TRBJ2-7; V gene: TRBV6-5; clone size: .; CDR3 protein: CASSYLLARTHYEQYF
J gene: TRBJ2-2; V gene: TRBV5-1; clone size: .; CDR3 protein: CASRPLRENTGELFF
J gene: TRBJ1-6; V gene: TRBV28; clone size: .; CDR3 protein: CASMGQYNSPLHF
J gene: TRBJ2-7; V gene: TRBV5-1; clone size: few; CDR3 protein: CASSLRTSGRSNYEQYF
J gene: TRBJ2-1; V gene: TRBV13; clone size: .; CDR3 protein: CASSSSVGLGVAGGSGSYNEQFF
J gene: TRBJ2-1; V gene: TRBV7-2; clone size: .; CDR3 protein: CASRPAGGEQFF
J gene: TRBJ2-3; V gene: TRBV9; clone size: few; CDR3 protein: CASSVEGRTRWHTQYF
J gene: TRBJ2-1; V gene: TRBV12-3/TRBV12-4; clone size: few; CDR3 protein: CASTPLQGSGNNEQFF
J gene: TRBJ2-3; V gene: TRBV5-1; clone size: many; CDR3 protein: CASSAKGDPDTQYF
J gene: TRBJ2-3; V gene: TRBV12-3/TRBV12-4; clone size: many; CDR3 protein: CAIGTVWDTQYF
J gene: TRBJ1-1; V gene: TRBV20-1; clone size: few; CDR3 protein: CSAALPGTSEAFF
J gene: TRBJ2-6; V gene: TRBV4-3; clone size: .; CDR3 protein: CASSRHFGSGANVLTF
J gene: TRBJ2-1; V gene: TRBV29-1; clone size: few; CDR3 protein: CSVSTEYNEQFF
J gene: TRBJ2-3; V gene: TRBV6-5; clone size: many; CDR3 protein: CASSYDGSLTDTQYF
J gene: TRBJ1-1; V gene: TRBV12-3/TRBV12-4; clone size: many; CDR3 protein: CASSFLERAFF
J gene: TRBJ2-3; V gene: TRBV20-1; clone size: .; CDR3 protein: CSARNRDWGTDTQYF
J gene: TRBJ2-2; V gene: TRBV7-2; clone size: many; CDR3 protein: CASSLGLAGAGELFF
J gene: TRBJ2-1; V gene: TRBV12-3/TRBV12-4; clone size: .; CDR3 protein: CASSVPGLAMDEQFF
J gene: TRBJ2-1; V gene: TRBV20-1; clone size: .; CDR3 protein: CSAFRVREAYNEQFF
J gene: TRBJ2-1; V gene: TRBV7-2; clone size: few; CDR3 protein: CASSKLAGETNEQFF
J gene: TRBJ2-7; V gene: TRBV27; clone size: few; CDR3 protein: CASSFGTRGREQYF
J gene: TRBJ2-1; V gene: TRBV5-5; clone size: .; CDR3 protein: CASSLGLPAAYNEQFF
J gene: TRBJ1-1; V gene: TRBV20-1; clone size: .; CDR3 protein: CSKLGTTEAFF
J gene: TRBJ2-1; V gene: TRBV6-5; clone size: .; CDR3 protein: CASSYSSPAHAGNEQFF
J gene: TRBJ1-1; V gene: TRBV20-1; clone size: few; CDR3 protein: CSGRDGGPGTEAFF
J gene: TRBJ2-1; V gene: TRBV20-1; clone size: many; CDR3 protein: CSARDREYEQFF
J gene: TRBJ2-5; V gene: TRBV6-1; clone size: few; CDR3 protein: CASSLITGGTETQYF